This T cell receptor (beta chain) is from a study of cytomegalovirus exposure and HLA in healthy donors. Looked up from germline, CDR1 is SNHLY and CDR2 is FYNNEI. The ends were cut back, 7 bases at V and 6 bases at J, with 13 bases in the middle. The CDR3 runs 13 residues. The primer mix had 60 Vbeta and 13 Jbeta primers. Measured with immunoSEQ multiplex PCR; TCRdb has only the in-frame clones, and not every one. This sample's table has about 75,000 clones. The chain couples TRBV2 to TRBJ1-5; perhaps TRBD1 as D (6 bases). This TCR was sampled from a man aged 40-55 years in good health and CMV-seronegative. The sample taken for sequencing was PBMCs. For the CDR3, the DNA is TGTGCCAGCAACTTCGCAGGGGTTCAGCCCCAGCATTTT. It codes for CASNFAGVQPQHF.